These T cell receptor beta chains were read from a single sample in a study of blood T cell repertoires in COVID-19. The assay was immunoSEQ multiplex PCR, and TCRdb's table has in-frame clones only and misses some. There are 210,000 or so clones in the sample; approximately 84% occur only once, and 7.6% lies in the top ten. Sequencing was done on a sample of peripheral blood. These receptors came from a woman aged 50 to 60 with active or convalescent COVID-19. CDR3s include the opening cysteine and the closing phenylalanine or tryptophan. The D gene is left open where the match is weak. The listing skips clone size in some rows; elsewhere it reads once, few, many or a size class.

cdr3_length: 16; clone_size: NA; j_call: TRBJ2-4; d_call: TRBD1; v_call: TRBV6-5; cdr3_nt: TGTGCCAGCAGTTCGGGACAGATACTAGCCAAAAACATTCAGTACTTC; cdr3_aa: CASSSGQILAKNIQYF
cdr3_length: 15; clone_size: few; j_call: TRBJ1-1; d_call: TRBD1; v_call: TRBV11-2; cdr3_nt: TGTGCCAGCAGCAGAGACCAGGGGGTGGGCACTGAAGCTTTCTTT; cdr3_aa: CASSRDQGVGTEAFF
cdr3_length: 14; clone_size: few; j_call: TRBJ1-1; d_call: NA; v_call: TRBV10-1; cdr3_nt: TGCGCCAGCAGTGAGGAGGGAAGGAACACTGAAGCTTTCTTT; cdr3_aa: CASSEEGRNTEAFF
cdr3_length: 15; clone_size: once; j_call: TRBJ2-2; d_call: NA; v_call: TRBV5-1; cdr3_nt: TGCGCCAGCAGACCCGAAGGCGCGGGGACCGGGGAGCTGTTTTTT; cdr3_aa: CASRPEGAGTGELFF
cdr3_length: 14; clone_size: NA; j_call: TRBJ1-1; d_call: NA; v_call: TRBV6-1; cdr3_nt: TGTGCCAGCAGTGAAGCGAGGGCCGGCACTGAAGCTTTCTTT; cdr3_aa: CASSEARAGTEAFF
cdr3_length: 17; clone_size: once; j_call: TRBJ2-3; d_call: NA; v_call: TRBV6-1; cdr3_nt: TGTGCCAGCAGTGGGCGGCTGAGAGCGTCTAGCACAGATACGCAGTATTTT; cdr3_aa: CASSGRLRASSTDTQYF
cdr3_length: 15; clone_size: NA; j_call: TRBJ1-1; d_call: NA; v_call: TRBV5-1; cdr3_nt: TGCGCCAGCAGCTTGGATCCCAGGGGAGGGGTTGAAGCTTTCTTT; cdr3_aa: CASSLDPRGGVEAFF
cdr3_length: 15; clone_size: NA; j_call: TRBJ2-1; d_call: TRBD2; v_call: TRBV4-2; cdr3_nt: TGTGCCAGCAGCCAAATAGCGGGAGGGCCTTATTTCCAGTTCTTC; cdr3_aa: CASSQIAGGPYFQFF
cdr3_length: 12; clone_size: NA; j_call: TRBJ2-7; d_call: NA; v_call: TRBV12-3/TRBV12-4; cdr3_nt: TGTGCCAGCACGATCAGGGACTACGAGCAGTACTTC; cdr3_aa: CASTIRDYEQYF
cdr3_length: 15; clone_size: NA; j_call: TRBJ2-5; d_call: TRBD1; v_call: TRBV3-1/TRBV3-2; cdr3_nt: TGTGCCAGCAGCCTTACCGGGACAGCACAAGAGACCCAGTACTTC; cdr3_aa: CASSLTGTAQETQYF
cdr3_length: 15; clone_size: NA; j_call: TRBJ1-1; d_call: NA; v_call: TRBV2; cdr3_nt: TGTGCCAGCAGTGACGAGACAAGAACGCTGACTGAAGCTTTCTTT; cdr3_aa: CASSDETRTLTEAFF
cdr3_length: 14; clone_size: NA; j_call: TRBJ1-4; d_call: NA; v_call: TRBV28; cdr3_nt: TGTGCCAGCAGTTTTGGGGGGGTCGGTGAAAAACTGTTTTTT; cdr3_aa: CASSFGGVGEKLFF
cdr3_length: 16; clone_size: NA; j_call: TRBJ1-2; d_call: NA; v_call: TRBV18; cdr3_nt: TGTGCCAGCTCACCACCGGCAGGGGTTAGATCCGGTGGCTACACCTTC; cdr3_aa: CASSPPAGVRSGGYTF
cdr3_length: 17; clone_size: NA; j_call: TRBJ2-5; d_call: TRBD1; v_call: TRBV20-1; cdr3_nt: TGCAGTGCTAGTTGGGACAGGGGTTTGTTGGGGTCCGAGACCCAGTACTTC; cdr3_aa: CSASWDRGLLGSETQYF
cdr3_length: 15; clone_size: NA; j_call: TRBJ1-2; d_call: TRBD1; v_call: TRBV28; cdr3_nt: TGTGCCAGCAACCCTCAGCCGACAGGGAACTATGGCTACACCTTC; cdr3_aa: CASNPQPTGNYGYTF
cdr3_length: 15; clone_size: NA; j_call: TRBJ2-2; d_call: NA; v_call: TRBV24-1; cdr3_nt: TGTGCCACCAGTGTAGGGCAGGGATCCACCGGGGAGCTGTTTTTT; cdr3_aa: CATSVGQGSTGELFF
cdr3_length: 18; clone_size: once; j_call: TRBJ2-7; d_call: TRBD2; v_call: TRBV5-5; cdr3_nt: TGTGCCAGCAGCTTGGTTGGGTTCGCTAGCGGGAAGTTCTACGAGCAGTACTTC; cdr3_aa: CASSLVGFASGKFYEQYF
cdr3_length: 15; clone_size: NA; j_call: TRBJ2-1; d_call: TRBD2; v_call: TRBV28; cdr3_nt: TGTGCCAGCACCTGGAGCGGGAGCTCCTACAATGAGCAGTTCTTC; cdr3_aa: CASTWSGSSYNEQFF
cdr3_length: 15; clone_size: NA; j_call: TRBJ1-5; d_call: TRBD1; v_call: TRBV2; cdr3_nt: TGTGCCAGCAGTGGGACAGGCAGGGGCAATCAGCCCCAGCATTTT; cdr3_aa: CASSGTGRGNQPQHF
cdr3_length: 14; clone_size: NA; j_call: TRBJ1-2; d_call: NA; v_call: TRBV7-9; cdr3_nt: TGTGCCAGCAGCTTAGCGACAGCGACCTATGGCTACACCTTC; cdr3_aa: CASSLATATYGYTF
cdr3_length: 13; clone_size: NA; j_call: TRBJ2-3; d_call: NA; v_call: TRBV15; cdr3_nt: TGTGCCACCAGCAGAGGCAGTCGAGATACGCAGTATTTT; cdr3_aa: CATSRGSRDTQYF
cdr3_length: 15; clone_size: NA; j_call: TRBJ1-6; d_call: NA; v_call: TRBV28; cdr3_nt: TGTGCCAGCAGCCCGGGAGGAACAGGACGGACACCCCTCCACTTT; cdr3_aa: CASSPGGTGRTPLHF
cdr3_length: 14; clone_size: NA; j_call: TRBJ1-2; d_call: NA; v_call: TRBV18; cdr3_nt: TGTGCCAGCTCACCAAGGGGTCTTGACTATGGCTACACCTTC; cdr3_aa: CASSPRGLDYGYTF
cdr3_length: 16; clone_size: NA; j_call: TRBJ2-2; d_call: TRBD2; v_call: TRBV3-1/TRBV3-2; cdr3_nt: TGTGCCAGCAGCTCCCGAGCGGGAGTGAACACCGGGGAGCTGTTTTTT; cdr3_aa: CASSSRAGVNTGELFF
cdr3_length: 13; clone_size: NA; j_call: TRBJ1-2; d_call: TRBD1; v_call: TRBV28; cdr3_nt: TGTGCCAGCAGAAGCAGGGGGCGCGATGGCTACACCTTC; cdr3_aa: CASRSRGRDGYTF
cdr3_length: 14; clone_size: NA; j_call: TRBJ1-4; d_call: NA; v_call: TRBV28; cdr3_nt: TGTGGTACCTCAGGAAAGAACCTTAATGAAAAACTGTTTTTT; cdr3_aa: CGTSGKNLNEKLFF
cdr3_length: 13; clone_size: few; j_call: TRBJ1-4; d_call: TRBD1; v_call: TRBV30; cdr3_nt: TGTGCCTGTTCAGGGGGAAGTGATGAAAAACTGTTTTTT; cdr3_aa: CACSGGSDEKLFF
cdr3_length: 16; clone_size: NA; j_call: TRBJ2-3; d_call: TRBD2; v_call: TRBV11-3; cdr3_nt: TGTGCCAGCAGCTACCTTAGCGGGGGGGTCACAGATACGCAGTATTTT; cdr3_aa: CASSYLSGGVTDTQYF
cdr3_length: 15; clone_size: NA; j_call: TRBJ1-1; d_call: NA; v_call: TRBV21-1; cdr3_nt: TGTGCCAGCAGCAAAGATGGGGGGAGGACCACTGAAGCTTTCTTT; cdr3_aa: CASSKDGGRTTEAFF